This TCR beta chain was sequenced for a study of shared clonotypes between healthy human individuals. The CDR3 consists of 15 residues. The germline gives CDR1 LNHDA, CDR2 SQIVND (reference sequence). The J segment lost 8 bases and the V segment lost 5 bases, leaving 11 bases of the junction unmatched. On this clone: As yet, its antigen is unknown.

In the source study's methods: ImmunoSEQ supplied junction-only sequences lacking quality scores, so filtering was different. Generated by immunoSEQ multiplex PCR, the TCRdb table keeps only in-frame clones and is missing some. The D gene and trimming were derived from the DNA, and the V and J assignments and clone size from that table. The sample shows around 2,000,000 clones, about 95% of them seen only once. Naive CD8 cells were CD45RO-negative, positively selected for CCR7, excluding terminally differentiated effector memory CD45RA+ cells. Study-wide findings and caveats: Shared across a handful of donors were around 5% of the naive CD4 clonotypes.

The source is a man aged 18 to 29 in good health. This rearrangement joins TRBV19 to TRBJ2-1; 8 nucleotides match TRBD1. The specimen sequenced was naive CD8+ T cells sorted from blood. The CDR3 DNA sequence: TGTGCCAGTAGTCTTTGGACAGGGACTTGGGATGAGCAGTTCTTC. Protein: CASSLWTGTWDEQFF.